Sequencing of this T cell receptor beta chain was carried out in a study of Graves' ophthalmopathy and Graves' hyperthyroidism. Study results and limitations: Cross-validated, the 13-signature model showed 87.88%/81.08% sensitivity/specificity, and 80%/75% in the test set.

The CDR3 runs 13 residues. Trimming pared 1 base from V and 7 bases from J, leaving 9 bases between. Germline V CDR1 and CDR2: SGDLS, YYNGEE. RNA transcripts provided the template for amplifying TCR beta CDR3 regions. First-round RT-PCR with HTBI primers preceded a second-round multiplex PCR. MiXCR was run by TCRdb on the multiplex PCR reads, yielding one entry per CDR3 protein. The sample shows about 370,000 distinct CDR3 sequences, about a sixth of them seen only once. Concerning this clonotype: No antigen is known for it.

Fresh peripheral blood (10 ml) yielded the PBMCs. This chain connects TRBV9 to TRBJ1-3; D is ambiguous. Sequenced material: peripheral blood. This receptor was obtained from an adult woman with stable Graves' hyperthyroidism. CDR3 protein: CASSVTIGNTIYF. CDR3 bases: TGTGCCAGCAGCGTAACGATCGGGAACACCATATATTTT.